Sequencing of this T cell receptor (beta chain) was carried out in a study of neoadjuvant anti-PD-1 for oral cavity cancer (dated by TCRdb to about 2021). At the level of the whole study: Before undergoing curative-intent surgical resection, most patients got three to four biweekly nivolumab doses at 3 mg/kg. Patients who did not progress were given a fourth nivolumab dose at about day 43 and had definitive surgical resection on days 50-56. Responders were defined as patients with complete response, partial response or stable disease by RECIST 1.1; non-responders were defined as patients with progression. A 33% response rate was observed in the parent correlative cohort, in which around twelve patients were included. What the research found in general, with its limitations: Only three patients per response group were included in the TCR analyses, and larger cohorts for validation were called for by the authors. After neoadjuvant nivolumab, T cell clonality (Gini index) in PBMCs was significantly higher in non-responders than in responders. Higher pretreatment blood TCRbeta clonality and lower post-treatment tumor TCRbeta clonality were correlated with higher pretreatment blood Treg/Th17 ratios.

Taken with the paper, the label for time point translates to: before neoadjuvant nivolumab. None of the patients had received prior systemic or radiation treatment, and all were newly diagnosed with stage II-IVA oral cavity squamous cell carcinoma. The cohort was composed of patients with HPV-negative, locally advanced oral cavity squamous cell carcinoma. Peripheral blood mononuclear cells were analyzed directly and were not maintained or expanded in culture. The samples were obtained from a longitudinal correlative study of a single-arm phase II trial testing neoadjuvant nivolumab in oral cavity squamous cell carcinoma. Subject-matched pre- and post-treatment PBMCs and tumors from three responders and three non-responders underwent genomic DNA-based TCRbeta sequencing. Peripheral blood mononuclear cells were collected once before nivolumab treatment and again after treatment, at the time of surgery. The Maxwell RSC DNA from Cells kit was used to isolate genomic DNA from PBMCs.

PBMC libraries used mostly around 500 ng of input genomic DNA for deep sequencing, with six replicates per sample. The immunoSEQ hsTCRbeta kit was used to prepare TCRbeta libraries according to the manufacturer's instructions. Sequencing of the completed libraries took place using an Illumina NovaSeq 6000 S4 flow cell after they had been pooled to approximately 3 nM. Per the source publication's procedure: The immunoSEQ Analyzer was used for raw data preprocessing and quality control. The analysis was restricted to productive rearrangements, with each unique CDR3 amino acid sequence defining a clonotype. Using the R package tcR, the researchers computed the Gini-Simpson index as their estimate of repertoire clonality. Student's t test was used to compare Gini indices, while Pearson correlation assessed associations with tumor size change. Imported from immuneACCESS, the table was reduced by TCRdb to in-frame sequences with V and J called. These copies leave out some clones; in studies compared against another copy, an unresolved V gene accounts for under half, and the cause of the remainder is not known. Clone size and V and J calls were adopted from that table, with D and trimming inferred from the DNA. Here the sample has 14,000 or so clones; 65% occur a single time. Around 3.1% of the sample is taken by the ten largest.

This clone was detected only a few times. It lacks a known antigen. The input lacks base qualities; no much larger clone sits a single base away. Looking up the germline V gene (reference sequence) yields CDR1 WNHNN and CDR2 SYGVQD. For this chain, trimming is 10 bases at the V end and 6 bases at the J end, and the number of junction bases without a gene match is 6. The CDR3 starts with the cysteine, ends with the phenylalanine, and has 12 residues. Only CDR3 DNA is held: 36 bases, read in frame from base 1. Sequencing used PBMCs, obtained before nivolumab (anti-PD-1) treatment. The chain is encoded by TRBV10-1 joined to TRBJ2-7; TRBD2 lines up with 10 middle nucleotides. This clonotype was obtained from a person aged 35-79 years with oral cavity squamous cell carcinoma. The DNA sequence is TGCGCCACCGGGACTAGCGTCGGCGAGCAGTACTTC. Translated, this gives CATGTSVGEQYF.